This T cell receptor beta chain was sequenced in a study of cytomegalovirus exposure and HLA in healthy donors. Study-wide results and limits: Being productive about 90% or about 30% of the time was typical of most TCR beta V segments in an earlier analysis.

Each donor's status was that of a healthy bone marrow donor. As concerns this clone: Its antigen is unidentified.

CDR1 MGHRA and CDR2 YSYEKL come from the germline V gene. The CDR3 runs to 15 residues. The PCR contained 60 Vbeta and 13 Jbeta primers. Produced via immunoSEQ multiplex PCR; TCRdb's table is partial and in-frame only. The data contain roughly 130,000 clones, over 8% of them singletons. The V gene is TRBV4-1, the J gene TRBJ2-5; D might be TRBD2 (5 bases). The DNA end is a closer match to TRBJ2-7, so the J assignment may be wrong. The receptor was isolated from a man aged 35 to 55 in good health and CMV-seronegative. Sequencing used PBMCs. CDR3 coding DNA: TGCGCCAGCAGCCAAGATATACCGGGATCCTACGAGCAGTACTTC. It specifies CASSQDIPGSYEQYF.